These T cell receptor beta chains were read from a single sample in a study of OX40 agonist ivuxolimab in advanced cancers. Profiling relied on immunoSEQ multiplex PCR, and the TCRdb table lists in-frame clones only, not all of them. The repertoire includes approximately 50,000 clones, around 88% of them detected once, and roughly an eighth sits in the top ten. The sample consisted of CD4+ or CD8+ T cells sorted from blood, taken in a trial of the OX40 agonist ivuxolimab. Receptors originate from an adult with an advanced solid tumor such as melanoma, head and neck, liver or kidney cancer. The CDR3 runs from the conserved cysteine through the conserved F or W. A D gene is named only where the DNA matches it firmly. Where a row states a size, it is once, few, many or the class of an expanded clone; other rows omit it.

abundance: NA; d_gene: NA; j_gene: TRBJ1-1; v_gene: TRBV18; CDR3aa: CASSPRQETSGEAFF; CDR3nt: TGTGCCAGCTCACCACGCCAAGAGACCTCGGGTGAAGCTTTCTTT
abundance: NA; d_gene: TRBD2; j_gene: TRBJ2-3; v_gene: TRBV5-5; CDR3aa: CASSARTSGSTDTQYF; CDR3nt: TGTGCCAGCAGCGCCCGCACTAGCGGTAGCACAGATACGCAGTATTTT
abundance: NA; d_gene: TRBD1; j_gene: TRBJ1-6; v_gene: TRBV5-6; CDR3aa: CASSLVGDRGNSPLHF; CDR3nt: TGTGCCAGCAGCTTGGTAGGGGACAGGGGAAATTCACCCCTCCACTTT
abundance: NA; d_gene: NA; j_gene: TRBJ2-1; v_gene: TRBV7-2; CDR3aa: CASSLGSYNEQFF; CDR3nt: TGTGCCAGCAGCTTAGGAAGTTACAATGAGCAGTTCTTC
abundance: NA; d_gene: NA; j_gene: TRBJ2-6; v_gene: TRBV27; CDR3aa: CASSLRSVSGANVLTF; CDR3nt: TGTGCCAGCAGTTTAAGGTCCGTTTCTGGGGCCAACGTCCTGACTTTC
abundance: NA; d_gene: NA; j_gene: TRBJ2-7; v_gene: TRBV11-2; CDR3aa: CASSRRVYPYEQYF; CDR3nt: TGTGCCAGCAGCCGCAGGGTCTACCCCTACGAGCAGTACTTC
abundance: NA; d_gene: NA; j_gene: TRBJ1-5; v_gene: TRBV4-1; CDR3aa: CASSQDFFFRHQHF; CDR3nt: TGCGCCAGCAGCCAAGATTTTTTTTTCAGGCACCAGCATTTT
abundance: NA; d_gene: TRBD1; j_gene: TRBJ1-5; v_gene: TRBV7-7; CDR3aa: CASSLDRGQPQHF; CDR3nt: TGTGCTAGCAGCTTAGACAGGGGCCAGCCCCAGCATTTT
abundance: few; d_gene: NA; j_gene: TRBJ2-7; v_gene: TRBV11-2; CDR3aa: CASSLWGGGSYEQYF; CDR3nt: TGTGCCAGCAGCTTATGGGGAGGGGGCTCCTACGAGCAGTACTTC
abundance: NA; d_gene: NA; j_gene: TRBJ1-1; v_gene: TRBV19; CDR3aa: CASIDRMNTEAFF; CDR3nt: TGTGCCAGTATTGACAGAATGAACACTGAAGCTTTCTTT
abundance: NA; d_gene: NA; j_gene: TRBJ1-1; v_gene: TRBV30; CDR3aa: CAWTPSRYTEAFF; CDR3nt: TGTGCCTGGACCCCGTCTAGGTACACTGAAGCTTTCTTT
abundance: few; d_gene: NA; j_gene: TRBJ2-2; v_gene: TRBV6-6; CDR3aa: CASGVRGGTGELFF; CDR3nt: TGTGCCAGTGGGGTGAGGGGGGGCACCGGGGAGCTGTTTTTT
abundance: NA; d_gene: NA; j_gene: TRBJ1-5; v_gene: TRBV7-2; CDR3aa: CASSFRIKISNQPQHF; CDR3nt: TGTGCCAGCAGCTTTAGAATTAAGATTAGCAATCAGCCCCAGCATTTT
abundance: NA; d_gene: TRBD1; j_gene: TRBJ2-3; v_gene: TRBV12-5; CDR3aa: CASGLVLGAGGLDTQYF; CDR3nt: TGTGCTAGTGGTTTGGTACTGGGGGCAGGGGGCTTGGATACGCAGTATTTT
abundance: NA; d_gene: NA; j_gene: TRBJ2-3; v_gene: TRBV29-1; CDR3aa: CSVEDDPDTQYF; CDR3nt: TGCAGCGTTGAAGATGACCCAGATACGCAGTATTTT
abundance: NA; d_gene: NA; j_gene: TRBJ2-5; v_gene: TRBV5-6; CDR3aa: CASSLMRVQETQYF; CDR3nt: TGTGCCAGCAGCTTGATGAGGGTCCAAGAGACCCAGTACTTC
abundance: NA; d_gene: NA; j_gene: TRBJ1-2; v_gene: TRBV4-2; CDR3aa: CASSQERQGGIGYTF; CDR3nt: TGTGCCAGCAGCCAAGAAAGGCAGGGAGGTATCGGCTACACCTTC
abundance: NA; d_gene: NA; j_gene: TRBJ1-6; v_gene: TRBV9; CDR3aa: CASSVEGYNSPLHF; CDR3nt: TGTGCCAGCAGCGTAGAGGGATACAATTCACCCCTCCACTTT
abundance: NA; d_gene: NA; j_gene: TRBJ2-7; v_gene: TRBV27; CDR3aa: CASSLRGKTHEQYF; CDR3nt: TGTGCCAGCAGTTTACGCGGGAAGACCCACGAGCAGTACTTC
abundance: NA; d_gene: NA; j_gene: TRBJ1-2; v_gene: TRBV7-9; CDR3aa: CASSLEAANNYGYTF; CDR3nt: TGTGCCAGCAGCTTAGAGGCAGCTAATAACTATGGCTACACCTTC
abundance: few; d_gene: NA; j_gene: TRBJ1-1; v_gene: TRBV29-1; CDR3aa: CSVSYRGANTEAFF; CDR3nt: TGCAGCGTTTCGTACCGAGGGGCGAACACTGAAGCTTTCTTT
abundance: NA; d_gene: NA; j_gene: TRBJ2-2; v_gene: TRBV7-3; CDR3aa: CASSLMGPMNTGELFF; CDR3nt: TGTGCCAGCAGCTTAATGGGGCCGATGAACACCGGGGAGCTGTTTTTT
abundance: NA; d_gene: NA; j_gene: TRBJ1-3; v_gene: TRBV7-9; CDR3aa: CASSLPGLLTNTIYF; CDR3nt: TGTGCCAGCAGCTTGCCGGGACTCCTGACAAACACCATATATTTT
abundance: NA; d_gene: TRBD1; j_gene: TRBJ2-7; v_gene: TRBV6-6; CDR3aa: CASSYGTGAYEQYF; CDR3nt: TGTGCCAGCAGTTACGGTACAGGGGCCTACGAGCAGTACTTC
abundance: NA; d_gene: NA; j_gene: TRBJ2-3; v_gene: TRBV28; CDR3aa: CASMRDFTDTQYF; CDR3nt: TGTGCCAGCATGAGGGACTTCACAGATACGCAGTATTTT
abundance: NA; d_gene: NA; j_gene: TRBJ1-1; v_gene: TRBV19; CDR3aa: CASSISPGAREAFF; CDR3nt: TGTGCCAGTAGTATATCCCCGGGGGCCCGTGAAGCTTTCTTT
abundance: NA; d_gene: NA; j_gene: TRBJ1-3; v_gene: TRBV14; CDR3aa: CASSSLLMGNTIYF; CDR3nt: TGTGCCAGCAGCTCACTATTGATGGGAAACACCATATATTTT
abundance: NA; d_gene: NA; j_gene: TRBJ2-7; v_gene: TRBV21-1; CDR3aa: CASSKRDQGTSGTEQYF; CDR3nt: TGTGCCAGCAGCAAAAGGGACCAGGGGACTAGCGGGACTGAGCAGTACTTC
abundance: NA; d_gene: NA; j_gene: TRBJ2-1; v_gene: TRBV10-1; CDR3aa: CASSDLAAQGAYNEQFF; CDR3nt: TGCGCCAGCAGTGACCTAGCGGCACAGGGGGCCTACAATGAGCAGTTCTTC
abundance: NA; d_gene: NA; j_gene: TRBJ1-3; v_gene: TRBV5-1; CDR3aa: CASSVTPGNTIYF; CDR3nt: TGCGCCAGCAGCGTTACCCCTGGAAACACCATATATTTT
abundance: NA; d_gene: NA; j_gene: TRBJ2-1; v_gene: TRBV4-1; CDR3aa: CASSQVNLRGEQFF; CDR3nt: TGCGCCAGCAGCCAAGTCAACTTGAGGGGTGAGCAGTTCTTC
abundance: NA; d_gene: NA; j_gene: TRBJ1-5; v_gene: TRBV15; CDR3aa: CATSRVGDNQPQHF; CDR3nt: TGTGCCACCAGCAGAGTTGGGGACAATCAGCCCCAGCATTTT
abundance: NA; d_gene: NA; j_gene: TRBJ2-7; v_gene: TRBV10-1; CDR3aa: CASSKEVGRTYEQYF; CDR3nt: TGCGCCAGCAGTAAAGAGGTTGGGCGGACATACGAGCAGTACTTC
abundance: NA; d_gene: NA; j_gene: TRBJ2-7; v_gene: TRBV10-3; CDR3aa: CAISVEGSYEQYF; CDR3nt: TGTGCCATCAGTGTCGAGGGTTCCTACGAGCAGTACTTC
abundance: NA; d_gene: NA; j_gene: TRBJ1-5; v_gene: TRBV5-5; CDR3aa: CASSLVTSNQPQHF; CDR3nt: TGTGCCAGCAGCTTGGTTACTAGCAATCAGCCCCAGCATTTT
abundance: NA; d_gene: NA; j_gene: TRBJ1-6; v_gene: TRBV9; CDR3aa: CASSVMGGNSPLHF; CDR3nt: TGTGCCAGCAGCGTAATGGGTGGGAATTCACCCCTCCACTTT
abundance: few; d_gene: TRBD1; j_gene: TRBJ1-5; v_gene: TRBV19; CDR3aa: CASSISNLATGKGQPQHF; CDR3nt: TGTGCCAGTAGTATTTCCAATCTGGCGACAGGGAAAGGCCAGCCCCAGCATTTT
abundance: NA; d_gene: TRBD1; j_gene: TRBJ2-7; v_gene: TRBV4-1; CDR3aa: CASSPGQAYEQYF; CDR3nt: TGCGCCAGCAGCCCGGGACAGGCCTACGAGCAGTACTTC
abundance: NA; d_gene: NA; j_gene: TRBJ2-1; v_gene: TRBV6-1; CDR3aa: CASSEAHSYNEQFF; CDR3nt: TGTGCCAGCAGTGAAGCACACAGCTACAATGAGCAGTTCTTC
abundance: NA; d_gene: NA; j_gene: TRBJ2-1; v_gene: TRBV19; CDR3aa: CASSMEGGGYNEQFF; CDR3nt: TGTGCCAGTAGTATGGAAGGGGGGGGTTACAATGAGCAGTTCTTC
abundance: NA; d_gene: NA; j_gene: TRBJ1-1; v_gene: TRBV19; CDR3aa: CASSTNANTEAFF; CDR3nt: TGTGCCAGTAGCACAAATGCGAACACTGAAGCTTTCTTT
abundance: NA; d_gene: NA; j_gene: TRBJ1-4; v_gene: TRBV18; CDR3aa: CASSIGTTNEKLFF; CDR3nt: TGTGCCAGCTCTATAGGCACAACTAATGAAAAACTGTTTTTT
abundance: NA; d_gene: NA; j_gene: TRBJ1-5; v_gene: TRBV6-5; CDR3aa: CASSTIQGLGQPQHF; CDR3nt: TGTGCCAGCAGTACGATACAGGGTCTGGGCCAGCCCCAGCATTTT
abundance: NA; d_gene: NA; j_gene: TRBJ2-7; v_gene: TRBV6-5; CDR3aa: CASTSWPLSDEQYF; CDR3nt: TGTGCCAGCACCTCCTGGCCGCTAAGCGACGAGCAGTACTTC
abundance: NA; d_gene: TRBD1; j_gene: TRBJ1-5; v_gene: TRBV7-9; CDR3aa: CASSQDRGSVPQHF; CDR3nt: TGTGCCAGCAGCCAAGACAGGGGGTCTGTGCCCCAGCATTTT
abundance: NA; d_gene: NA; j_gene: TRBJ2-2; v_gene: TRBV11-3; CDR3aa: CASSSHSGNTGELFF; CDR3nt: TGTGCCAGCAGCTCCCACTCAGGGAACACCGGGGAGCTGTTTTTT
abundance: NA; d_gene: TRBD1; j_gene: TRBJ2-5; v_gene: TRBV19; CDR3aa: CASSIDFGQGGQETQYF; CDR3nt: TGTGCCAGTAGTATAGACTTCGGACAGGGGGGGCAAGAGACCCAGTACTTC
abundance: NA; d_gene: NA; j_gene: TRBJ2-7; v_gene: TRBV7-9; CDR3aa: CASSLAGTLEQYF; CDR3nt: TGTGCCAGCAGCTTAGCTGGGACTCTCGAGCAGTACTTC
abundance: NA; d_gene: NA; j_gene: TRBJ2-6; v_gene: TRBV4-2; CDR3aa: CASSQAAGRLLGANVLTF; CDR3nt: TGTGCCAGCAGCCAAGCGGCGGGAAGACTCCTGGGGGCCAACGTCCTGACTTTC
abundance: NA; d_gene: NA; j_gene: TRBJ2-2; v_gene: TRBV6-1; CDR3aa: CASSGGNTGELFF; CDR3nt: TGTGCCAGCAGTGGGGGGAACACCGGGGAGCTGTTTTTT
abundance: few; d_gene: NA; j_gene: TRBJ1-1; v_gene: TRBV5-1; CDR3aa: CASSRQVGGDTEAFF; CDR3nt: TGCGCCAGCAGTCGGCAGGTCGGGGGGGACACTGAAGCTTTCTTT
abundance: NA; d_gene: NA; j_gene: TRBJ2-7; v_gene: TRBV6-6; CDR3aa: CASSSVGGYEQYF; CDR3nt: TGTGCCAGCAGCAGTGTCGGGGGATACGAGCAGTACTTC